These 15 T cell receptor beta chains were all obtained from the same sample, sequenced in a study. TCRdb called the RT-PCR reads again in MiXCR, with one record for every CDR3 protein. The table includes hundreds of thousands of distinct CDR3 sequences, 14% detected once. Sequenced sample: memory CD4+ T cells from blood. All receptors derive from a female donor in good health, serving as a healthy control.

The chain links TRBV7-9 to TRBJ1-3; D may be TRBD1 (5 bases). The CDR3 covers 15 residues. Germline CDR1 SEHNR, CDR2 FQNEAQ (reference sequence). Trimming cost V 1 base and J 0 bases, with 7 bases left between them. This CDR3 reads CASSLGGFSGNTIYF. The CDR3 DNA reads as TGTGCCAGCAGCTTAGGGGGGTTCTCTGGAAACACCATATATTTT.

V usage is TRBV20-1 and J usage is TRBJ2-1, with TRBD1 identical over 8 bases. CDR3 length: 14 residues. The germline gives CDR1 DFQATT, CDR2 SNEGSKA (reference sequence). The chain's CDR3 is CGLRRQGMIGEQFF. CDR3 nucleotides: TGCGGGCTACGGAGACAGGGGATGATCGGTGAGCAGTTCTTC.

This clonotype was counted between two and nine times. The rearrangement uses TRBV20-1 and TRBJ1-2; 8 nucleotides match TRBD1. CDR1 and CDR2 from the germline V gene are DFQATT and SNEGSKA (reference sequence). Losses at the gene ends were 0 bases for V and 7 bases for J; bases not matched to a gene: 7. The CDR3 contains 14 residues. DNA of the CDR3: TGCAGTGCTAGAGATCCCCGGACAGGGAGTGGCTACACCTTC. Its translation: CSARDPRTGSGYTF.

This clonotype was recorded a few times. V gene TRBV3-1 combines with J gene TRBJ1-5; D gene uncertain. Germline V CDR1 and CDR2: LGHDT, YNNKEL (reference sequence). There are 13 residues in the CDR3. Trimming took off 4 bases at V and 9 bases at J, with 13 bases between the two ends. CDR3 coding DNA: TGTGCCAGCAGCCTAGCCCAAATGGCGCCCCAGCATTTT. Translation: CASSLAQMAPQHF.

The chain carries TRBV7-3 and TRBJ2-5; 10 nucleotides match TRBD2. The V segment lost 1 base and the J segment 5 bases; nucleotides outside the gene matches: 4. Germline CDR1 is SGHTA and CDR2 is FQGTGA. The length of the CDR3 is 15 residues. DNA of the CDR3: TGTGCCAGCAGCTTAAGCCTAGCGGGAGCGGAGACCCAGTACTTC. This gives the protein CASSLSLAGAETQYF.

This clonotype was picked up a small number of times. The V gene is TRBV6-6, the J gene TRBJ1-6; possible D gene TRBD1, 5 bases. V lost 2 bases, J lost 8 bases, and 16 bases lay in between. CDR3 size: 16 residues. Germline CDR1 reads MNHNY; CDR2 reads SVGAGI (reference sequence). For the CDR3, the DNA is TGTGCCAGCAGTTACACGGGGGGTATTTCGGATTCACCCCTCCACTTT. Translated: CASSYTGGISDSPLHF.

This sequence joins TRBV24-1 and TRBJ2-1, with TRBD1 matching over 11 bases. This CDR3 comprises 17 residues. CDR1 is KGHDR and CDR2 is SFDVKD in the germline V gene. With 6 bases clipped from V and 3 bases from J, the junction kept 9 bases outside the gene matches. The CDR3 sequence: CATSRPGTGGHYNEQFF. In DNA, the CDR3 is TGTGCCACCAGTCGCCCCGGGACAGGGGGGCACTACAATGAGCAGTTCTTC.

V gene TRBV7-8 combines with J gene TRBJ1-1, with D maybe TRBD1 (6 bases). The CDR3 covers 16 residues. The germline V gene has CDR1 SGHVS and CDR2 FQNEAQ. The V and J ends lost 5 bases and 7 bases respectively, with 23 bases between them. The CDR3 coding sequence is TGTGCCAGCAGCCGATGGGCAGGGGCTCCTGTAGGTGAAGCTTTCTTT. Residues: CASSRWAGAPVGEAFF.

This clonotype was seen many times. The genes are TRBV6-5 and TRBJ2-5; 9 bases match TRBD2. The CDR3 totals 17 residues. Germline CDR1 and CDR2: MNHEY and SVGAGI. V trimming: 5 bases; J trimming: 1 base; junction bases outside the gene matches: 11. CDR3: CASSPGVASGTQETQYF. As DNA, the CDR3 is TGTGCCAGCAGTCCCGGAGTTGCTAGCGGGACCCAAGAGACCCAGTACTTC.

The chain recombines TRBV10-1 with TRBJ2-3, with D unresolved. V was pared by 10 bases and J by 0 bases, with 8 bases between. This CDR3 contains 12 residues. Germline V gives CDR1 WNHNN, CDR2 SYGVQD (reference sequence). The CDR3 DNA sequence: TGCGCCACCGGGCCTAGCACAGATACGCAGTATTTT. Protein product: CATGPSTDTQYF.

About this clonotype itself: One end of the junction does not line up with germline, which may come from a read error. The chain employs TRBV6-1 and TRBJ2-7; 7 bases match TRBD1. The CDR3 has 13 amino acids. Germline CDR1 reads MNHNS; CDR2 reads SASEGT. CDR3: CASSDGTATSRSF. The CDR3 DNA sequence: TGTGCCAGCAGTGATGGGACAGCCACAAGTAGGAGCTTC.

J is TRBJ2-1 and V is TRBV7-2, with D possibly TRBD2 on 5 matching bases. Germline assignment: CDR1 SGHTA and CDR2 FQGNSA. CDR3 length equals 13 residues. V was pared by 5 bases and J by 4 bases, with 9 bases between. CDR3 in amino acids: CASSPGMYNEQFF. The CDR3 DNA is TGTGCCAGCAGCCCCGGGATGTACAATGAGCAGTTCTTC.

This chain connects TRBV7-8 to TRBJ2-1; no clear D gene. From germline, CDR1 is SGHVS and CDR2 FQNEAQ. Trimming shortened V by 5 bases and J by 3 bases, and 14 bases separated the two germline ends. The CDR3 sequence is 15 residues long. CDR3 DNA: TGTGCCAGCAGCCCCCGTGAAGGGATCTACAATGAGCAGTTCTTC. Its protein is CASSPREGIYNEQFF.

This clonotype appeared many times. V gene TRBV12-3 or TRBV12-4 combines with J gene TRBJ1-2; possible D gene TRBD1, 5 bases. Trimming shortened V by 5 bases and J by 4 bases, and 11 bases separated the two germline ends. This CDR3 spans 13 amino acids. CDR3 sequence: CASSEAGSYGYTF. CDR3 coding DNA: TGTGCCAGCAGTGAGGCAGGGAGCTATGGCTACACCTTC.

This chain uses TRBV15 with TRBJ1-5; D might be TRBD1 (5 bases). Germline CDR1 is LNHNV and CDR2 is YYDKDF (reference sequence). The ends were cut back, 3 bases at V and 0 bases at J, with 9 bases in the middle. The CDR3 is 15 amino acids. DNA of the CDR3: TGTGCCACCAGCAGGGGGGGGATTAGCAATCAGCCCCAGCATTTT. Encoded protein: CATSRGGISNQPQHF.